The clone carrying this T cell receptor (beta chain) is a singleton in its sample. This sample stems from a study of blood T cell repertoires in COVID-19. Authors' processing steps: The assay estimated nucleated cells by amplifying reference gene primers. TCRdb's table, derived via immunoSEQ multiplex PCR, lists solely in-frame clones and lacks some. D and trimming were read from the DNA, whereas the V and J calls and clone size are those reported in that table. The data show 380,000 or so clones, roughly nine tenths seen once. The germline gives CDR1 SGDLS, CDR2 YYNGEE. With V trimmed by 3 bases and J by 10 bases, 6 bases remained unmatched. The CDR3 contains 14 residues.

The sequenced sample was peripheral blood. The origin of this receptor is a man in his forties with acute or convalescent COVID-19. V is TRBV9 and J is TRBJ2-1; 11 bases line up with TRBD1. The CDR3 nucleotides are TGTGCCAGCAGCGGTGGACAGGGGGCACGCGAGCAGTTCTTC. This sequence encodes CASSGGQGAREQFF. The full variable domain, in which reference TRBV9 and TRBJ2-1 provide the parts outside the CDR3, is DSGVTQTPKHLITATGQRVTLRCSPRSGDLSVYWYQQSLDQGLQFLIQYYNGEERAKGNILERFSAQQFPDLHSELNLSSLELGDSALYFCASSGGQGAREQFFGPGTRLTVL.